Each of the 6 T cell receptor beta chains below was sequenced from the same sample in a study of blood T cell repertoires in COVID-19. Method: immunoSEQ multiplex PCR; TCRdb's copy keeps in-frame clones and lacks some. The data contain 130,000 to 150,000 clones, 70% to 85% of them singletons. The source material was PBMCs or T cells enriched from blood (not recorded which). The receptors were gathered from a man aged 50 to 59 who had recovered from COVID-19.

J is TRBJ2-7 and V is TRBV5-6, with 8 bases fitting TRBD2. The J segment lost 6 bases and the V segment lost 1 base, leaving 12 bases of the junction unmatched. In germline, CDR1 is SGHDT, CDR2 YYEEEE. The CDR3 contains 16 residues. The CDR3 DNA reads TGTGCCAGCAGCTTGAGTAAACTTCGGCGGGGGGCCGAGCAGTACTTC. Protein: CASSLSKLRRGAEQYF.

The chain combines TRBV7-2 with TRBJ2-5, with TRBD2 as a possible D gene (7 bases). CDR1 and CDR2 from the germline V gene are SGHTA and FQGNSA. Trimming shortened V by 1 base and J by 5 bases, and 11 bases separated the two germline ends. The CDR3 sequence is 14 residues long. CDR3 DNA sequence: TGTGCCAGCAGCTTAGTAGGGGGGGTGGAGACCCAGTACTTC. This codes for CASSLVGGVETQYF.

The V and J genes are TRBV6-2 or TRBV6-3 and TRBJ2-7; 11 nucleotides align to TRBD1. V was pared by 5 bases and J by 10 bases, with 13 bases of the junction left unmatched. This CDR3 is built from 15 residues. Germline CDR1 MNHEY, CDR2 SVGEGT. The CDR3 sequence is CASSDGTGGSLGQYF. Written as DNA, the CDR3 is TGTGCCAGCAGTGACGGGACAGGGGGGAGCCTGGGCCAGTACTTC.

DNA for the CDR3: TGTGCCATCCGTTCGTCGACAGCCAATAATGAAAAACTGTTTTTT. The encoded protein is CAIRSSTANNEKLFF. The V call is TRBV10-3, the J call TRBJ1-4; a possible D gene is TRBD1 (5 bases). The V gene's germline CDR1 is ENHRY and CDR2 SYGVKD. Between the trimmed V and J ends, which lost 8 bases and 4 bases, there was a span of 17 bases. This CDR3 contains 15 residues.

The chain recombines TRBV2 with TRBJ2-7; D gene unclear. The CDR3 contains 12 residues. V dropped 7 bases and J dropped 2 bases, with 9 bases sitting between them. Germline V gene lookup returns CDR1 SNHLY and CDR2 FYNNEI. This CDR3 reads CASIFSPYEQYF. The CDR3 nucleotides are TGTGCCAGCATCTTTTCCCCCTACGAGCAGTACTTC.

This clone was observed once. The chain employs TRBV12-5 and TRBJ1-1, with unresolved D. Per the germline V gene, CDR1 is LGHNT and CDR2 is FRNRAP. The CDR3 sequence is 12 residues long. Trimming removed 5 bases at V and 5 bases at J, with 9 bases between. Here the CDR3 reads CASGAGWTEAFF. CDR3 DNA: TGTGCTAGTGGTGCCGGGTGGACTGAAGCTTTCTTT.